Listed below are T cell receptor beta chains from one sample, sequenced in a study of T-cell memory formation after mild COVID-19. TCRdb fed the 5' RACE reads into MiXCR, producing one record per CDR3 protein. The data show around 470,000 distinct CDR3 sequences, with roughly 20% seen just once and 7.5% to 9.5% held by the top ten. Source material: PBMCs or a T cell subset sorted from them (not recorded which). All receptors derive from an adult woman who had mild COVID-19 (a few samples of this study predate the infection). Cell type and time point are not known. The CDR3 runs from the conserved cysteine through the conserved F or W.

CDR3 length	V gene	CDR3 protein
15	TRBV9	CASSTRTSKGNEQFF
14	TRBV5-5	CASSRKGLYYEQYF
17	TRBV9	CASSAGTGPVLTGELFF
13	TRBV7-9	CASSLAEGAQAFF
17	TRBV7-2	CASSLERSGASYNEQFF
15	TRBV7-6	CASSLGQGITDTQYF
15	TRBV4-1	CASSQDGVSNTEAFF
15	TRBV11-2	CASSRDGGMNEKLFF
17	TRBV6-5	CASSYSGFWTASNEQYF
15	TRBV29-1	CSGLKGQAPRETQYF
14	TRBV3-1	CASSQDRQDYGYTF
15	TRBV5-1	CASSFTEGHGKTQYF
14	TRBV7-8	CASSRVGLTLTQYF
12	TRBV25-1	CASLREGTEAFF
14	TRBV4-3	CASSPRDRRDEQFF
12	TRBV27	CASSITGEEQYF